The rows below give T cell receptor beta chains drawn from one sample of a study of T cell responses to AZD1222 COVID-19 vaccine. Profiled with immunoSEQ multiplex PCR; TCRdb holds only in-frame clones, not every one. The sample contains roughly 66,000 clones, 70% to 90% of which appear only once. The input for sequencing was peripheral blood, taken 28 days after the second dose of the MenACWY control vaccine. Source of these receptors: an adult who received the MenACWY meningococcal vaccine as a control. Each CDR3 is given with its conserved first and last residue. A D gene is named only where the DNA matches it firmly.

V gene: TRBV30; J gene: TRBJ1-5; D gene: NA; CDR3 length: 13; CDR3 protein: CAWSVTENQPQHF
V gene: TRBV6-5; J gene: TRBJ2-7; D gene: NA; CDR3 length: 13; CDR3 protein: CASSPGGTYEQYF
V gene: TRBV11-2; J gene: TRBJ2-7; D gene: NA; CDR3 length: 13; CDR3 protein: CASSLFLYYEQYF
V gene: TRBV6-9; J gene: TRBJ1-4; D gene: NA; CDR3 length: 14; CDR3 protein: CASSSGPNNEKLFF
V gene: TRBV7-2; J gene: TRBJ1-2; D gene: TRBD1; CDR3 length: 15; CDR3 protein: CASSFFMTGENGYTF
V gene: TRBV6-2/TRBV6-3; J gene: TRBJ2-7; D gene: NA; CDR3 length: 17; CDR3 protein: CASSYSPRSGDTYEQYF
V gene: TRBV28; J gene: TRBJ1-5; D gene: NA; CDR3 length: 14; CDR3 protein: CASSLWTGNQPQHF
V gene: TRBV11-3; J gene: TRBJ1-5; D gene: NA; CDR3 length: 18; CDR3 protein: CASSLCRPQGGDNQPQHF
V gene: TRBV5-1; J gene: TRBJ2-3; D gene: TRBD2; CDR3 length: 18; CDR3 protein: CASSIGLAVKGGTDTQYF
V gene: TRBV5-8; J gene: TRBJ2-7; D gene: NA; CDR3 length: 20; CDR3 protein: CASSLVLMTVTELSSYEQYF
V gene: TRBV5-1; J gene: TRBJ2-7; D gene: NA; CDR3 length: 14; CDR3 protein: CASSLGSGTYEQYF
V gene: TRBV28; J gene: TRBJ1-2; D gene: NA; CDR3 length: 14; CDR3 protein: CASSPQAHLYGYTF
V gene: TRBV7-9; J gene: TRBJ2-3; D gene: NA; CDR3 length: 15; CDR3 protein: CASSPLGTSTDTQYF
V gene: TRBV9; J gene: TRBJ2-6; D gene: NA; CDR3 length: 16; CDR3 protein: CASSPEGGSGANVLTF
V gene: TRBV28; J gene: TRBJ1-2; D gene: NA; CDR3 length: 15; CDR3 protein: CGSGTSQGRSYGYTF
V gene: TRBV27; J gene: TRBJ2-5; D gene: TRBD2; CDR3 length: 20; CDR3 protein: CASRGTPGLAGEFVVETQYF
V gene: TRBV7-7; J gene: TRBJ1-1; D gene: NA; CDR3 length: 16; CDR3 protein: CASPPKGSPLNTEAFF
V gene: TRBV18; J gene: TRBJ1-1; D gene: NA; CDR3 length: 15; CDR3 protein: CASSPGAGLNTEAFF
V gene: TRBV21-1; J gene: TRBJ1-1; D gene: NA; CDR3 length: 14; CDR3 protein: CASSPRGGDPADFF
V gene: TRBV5-1; J gene: TRBJ2-4; D gene: NA; CDR3 length: 13; CDR3 protein: CASSYDGENIQYF
V gene: TRBV6-4; J gene: TRBJ1-6; D gene: TRBD1; CDR3 length: 14; CDR3 protein: CASSSTGDDSPLHF
V gene: TRBV7-2; J gene: TRBJ1-2; D gene: NA; CDR3 length: 14; CDR3 protein: CASSPYQGSGGYTF
V gene: TRBV6-2/TRBV6-3; J gene: TRBJ2-1; D gene: NA; CDR3 length: 18; CDR3 protein: CASSYSISPGKSTIEQFF
V gene: TRBV15; J gene: TRBJ2-5; D gene: NA; CDR3 length: 15; CDR3 protein: CATSRDQGQGETQYF
V gene: TRBV5-5; J gene: TRBJ1-3; D gene: NA; CDR3 length: 15; CDR3 protein: CASSLGWTSGNTIYF
V gene: TRBV23-1; J gene: TRBJ2-7; D gene: NA; CDR3 length: 15; CDR3 protein: CASSQPQGTPYEQYF
V gene: TRBV7-9; J gene: TRBJ2-1; D gene: TRBD2; CDR3 length: 17; CDR3 protein: CASRPTSVAGSYNEQFF
V gene: TRBV27; J gene: TRBJ1-1; D gene: TRBD1; CDR3 length: 16; CDR3 protein: CASSFKTGGLSTEAFF
V gene: TRBV11-2; J gene: TRBJ1-5; D gene: NA; CDR3 length: 13; CDR3 protein: CASSLGVNQPQHF
V gene: TRBV3-1/TRBV3-2; J gene: TRBJ2-1; D gene: TRBD1; CDR3 length: 14; CDR3 protein: CASSPLDRAVEQFF
V gene: TRBV6-2/TRBV6-3; J gene: TRBJ2-7; D gene: TRBD1; CDR3 length: 15; CDR3 protein: CASSFNRDRGHEQYF
V gene: TRBV30; J gene: TRBJ2-7; D gene: NA; CDR3 length: 13; CDR3 protein: CAYRIEERDEQYF
V gene: TRBV14; J gene: TRBJ2-5; D gene: TRBD2; CDR3 length: 15; CDR3 protein: CASSQALAGGETQYF
V gene: TRBV28; J gene: TRBJ1-2; D gene: NA; CDR3 length: 14; CDR3 protein: CASSIIQGNYGYTF
V gene: TRBV7-6; J gene: TRBJ2-2; D gene: NA; CDR3 length: 15; CDR3 protein: CASSLGTANTGELFF
V gene: TRBV9; J gene: TRBJ2-5; D gene: NA; CDR3 length: 13; CDR3 protein: CASSVDSRETQYF
V gene: TRBV2; J gene: TRBJ1-4; D gene: TRBD1; CDR3 length: 14; CDR3 protein: CASTPGQGNEKLFF
V gene: TRBV9; J gene: TRBJ1-2; D gene: NA; CDR3 length: 13; CDR3 protein: CASSVDDLYGYTF
V gene: TRBV18; J gene: TRBJ1-5; D gene: NA; CDR3 length: 15; CDR3 protein: CASSPQEYGNQPQHF
V gene: TRBV19; J gene: TRBJ1-5; D gene: TRBD1; CDR3 length: 15; CDR3 protein: CASSPGQGIGQPQHF